This T cell receptor (beta chain) was recorded in a study of blood T cell repertoires in COVID-19. For the study at large: Acute and convalescent COVID-19 specimens originated in the United States, Italy and Spain. Sources were T cells, B-cell-depleted T cells, or PBMCs; the material itself was cDNA or gDNA.

In the authors' methods: Estimation of nucleated cell counts was performed using reference gene primer amplification. Clones were sequenced by immunoSEQ multiplex PCR, and TCRdb holds only the in-frame ones, with some missing. D and trimming were read from the DNA, whereas the V and J calls and clone size are those reported in that table. The sample includes around 170,000 clones, more than 80% of them seen just once. CDR1 LNHDA and CDR2 SQIVND come from the germline V gene (reference sequence). This CDR3 region has 15 residues. V trimming: 5 bases; J trimming: 2 bases; junction bases outside the gene matches: 7.

The rearrangement links TRBV19 to TRBJ2-7, with TRBD2 matching 9 bases. This clonotype was sampled from a man between 60 and 75 years old with acute or convalescent COVID-19. Sequencing was performed on peripheral blood. The chain's CDR3 is CASSAAGLATYEQYF. CDR3 bases: TGTGCCAGTAGTGCCGCGGGACTAGCCACCTACGAGCAGTACTTC. Full variable domain (missing parts from reference TRBV19 and TRBJ2-7): DGGITQSPKYLFRKEGQNVTLSCEQNLNHDAMYWYRQDPGQGLRLIYYSQIVNDFQKGDIAEGYSVSREKKESFPLTVTSAQKNPTAFYLCASSAAGLATYEQYFGPGTRLTVT.